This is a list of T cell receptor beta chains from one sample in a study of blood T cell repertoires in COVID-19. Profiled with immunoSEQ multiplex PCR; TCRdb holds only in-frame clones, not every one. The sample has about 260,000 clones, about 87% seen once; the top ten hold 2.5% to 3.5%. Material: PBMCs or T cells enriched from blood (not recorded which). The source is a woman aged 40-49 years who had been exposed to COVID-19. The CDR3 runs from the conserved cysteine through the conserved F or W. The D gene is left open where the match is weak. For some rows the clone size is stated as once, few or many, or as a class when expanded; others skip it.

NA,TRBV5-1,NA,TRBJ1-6,CASSLVAQGTYNNSPLHF,TGTGCCAGCAGCTTGGTGGCGCAGGGGACGTACAATAATTCACCCCTCCACTTT
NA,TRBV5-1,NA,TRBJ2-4,CASSLLNTGPLAKNIQYF,TGCGCCAGCAGCCTCCTTAATACAGGGCCTTTAGCCAAAAACATTCAGTACTTC
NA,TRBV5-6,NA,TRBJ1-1,CASNLWGVTEAFF,TGTGCCAGCAATCTCTGGGGAGTAACGGAAGCTTTCTTT
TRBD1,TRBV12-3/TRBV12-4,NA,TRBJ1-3,CASRAGTGNTIYF,TGTGCCAGCAGGGCCGGGACAGGGAACACCATATATTTT
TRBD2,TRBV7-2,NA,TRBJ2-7,CASSLTAGYSYEQYF,TGTGCCAGCAGCTTAACAGCGGGGTACTCCTACGAGCAGTACTTC
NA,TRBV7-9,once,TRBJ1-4,CASSLRATNEKLFF,TGTGCCAGCAGCTTACGTGCAACTAATGAAAAACTGTTTTTT
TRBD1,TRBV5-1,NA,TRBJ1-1,CASSRTTDRANTEAFF,TGTGCCAGCAGCCGTACCACTGACAGGGCGAACACTGAAGCTTTCTTT
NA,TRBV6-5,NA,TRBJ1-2,CASSWTLGANYGYTF,TGTGCCAGCAGTTGGACCCTGGGGGCGAACTATGGCTACACCTTC
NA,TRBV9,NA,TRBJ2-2,CASSVVQGSTGELFF,TGTGCCAGCAGCGTAGTACAGGGTTCCACCGGGGAGCTGTTTTTT
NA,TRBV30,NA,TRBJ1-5,CAWSVGGGNQPQHF,TGTGCCTGGAGTGTAGGGGGGGGTAATCAGCCCCAGCATTTT
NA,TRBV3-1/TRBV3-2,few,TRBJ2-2,CASSPRGQTNTGELFF,TGTGCCAGCAGCCCGCGTGGGCAGACGAACACCGGGGAGCTGTTTTTT
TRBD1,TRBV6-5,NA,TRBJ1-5,CASRKGTGANQPQHF,TGTGCCAGCAGAAAAGGGACAGGGGCTAATCAGCCCCAGCATTTT
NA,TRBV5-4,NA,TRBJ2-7,CASSPWRGAYEQYF,TGTGCCAGCAGCCCTTGGCGTGGAGCCTACGAGCAGTACTTC
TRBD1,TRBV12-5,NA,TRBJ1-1,CASGLSTGTNTEAFF,TGTGCTAGTGGTTTATCGACAGGGACGAACACTGAAGCTTTCTTT
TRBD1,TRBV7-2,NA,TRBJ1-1,CASSLGGQGAREAFF,TGTGCCAGCAGCTTAGGGGGACAGGGGGCACGCGAAGCTTTCTTT
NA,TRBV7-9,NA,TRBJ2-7,CASSLLAGSEQYF,TGTGCCAGCAGCTTATTGGCGGGGTCCGAGCAGTACTTC
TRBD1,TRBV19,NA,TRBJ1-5,CASSIEGGGFLNQPQHF,TGTGCCAGTAGTATAGAAGGGGGCGGCTTTCTCAATCAGCCCCAGCATTTT
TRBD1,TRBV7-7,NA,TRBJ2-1,CASSWGQGKAEQFF,TGTGCCAGCAGCTGGGGACAGGGGAAAGCTGAGCAGTTCTTC
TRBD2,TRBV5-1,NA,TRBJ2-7,CASSFSSGGAYEQYF,TGCGCCAGCAGCTTTTCTAGCGGGGGGGCCTACGAGCAGTACTTC
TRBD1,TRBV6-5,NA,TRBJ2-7,CASRTGASGSYEQYF,TGTGCCAGCAGGACAGGGGCGAGTGGTTCCTACGAGCAGTACTTC
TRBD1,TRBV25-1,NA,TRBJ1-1,CASSEDRDTEAFF,TGTGCCAGCAGTGAAGACAGGGACACTGAAGCTTTCTTT
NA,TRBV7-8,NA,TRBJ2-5,CASSRTTQETQYF,TGTGCCAGCAGCCGAACTACTCAAGAGACCCAGTACTTC
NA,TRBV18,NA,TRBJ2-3,CASSPLTGLLATDTQYF,TGTGCCAGCTCACCCTTAACTGGACTCCTAGCCACAGATACGCAGTATTTT
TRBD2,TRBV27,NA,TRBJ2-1,CASSLGTSGRYEQFF,TGTGCCAGCAGTTTGGGGACTAGCGGGAGGTATGAGCAGTTCTTC
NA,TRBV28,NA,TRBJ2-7,CASSFDNPYEQYF,TGTGCCAGCAGTTTCGACAACCCCTACGAGCAGTACTTC
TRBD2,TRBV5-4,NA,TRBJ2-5,CASSSQREGAGTQYF,TGTGCCAGCAGCTCCCAGCGGGAGGGGGCGGGGACCCAGTACTTC
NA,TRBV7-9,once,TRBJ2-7,CASSQTLYEQYF,TGTGCCAGCAGCCAGACTCTTTACGAGCAGTACTTC
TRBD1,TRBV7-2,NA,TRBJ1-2,CASSLGLGQGAVSGYTF,TGTGCCAGCAGCTTAGGGTTGGGACAGGGGGCTGTAAGTGGCTACACCTTC
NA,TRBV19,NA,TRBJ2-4,CASSHPGVNIQYF,TGTGCCAGTAGTCATCCGGGGGTCAACATTCAGTACTTC
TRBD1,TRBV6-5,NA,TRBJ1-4,CASSFTGVSNEKLFF,TGTGCCAGCAGTTTCACAGGGGTTTCTAATGAAAAACTGTTTTTT
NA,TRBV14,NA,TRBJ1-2,CASSQGVSYGYTF,TGTGCCAGCAGCCAAGGAGTTTCCTATGGCTACACCTTC
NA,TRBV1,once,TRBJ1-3,CTSSQVGDRGRNTIYF,TGCACCAGCAGCCAAGTAGGGGACAGGGGTAGGAACACCATATATTTT